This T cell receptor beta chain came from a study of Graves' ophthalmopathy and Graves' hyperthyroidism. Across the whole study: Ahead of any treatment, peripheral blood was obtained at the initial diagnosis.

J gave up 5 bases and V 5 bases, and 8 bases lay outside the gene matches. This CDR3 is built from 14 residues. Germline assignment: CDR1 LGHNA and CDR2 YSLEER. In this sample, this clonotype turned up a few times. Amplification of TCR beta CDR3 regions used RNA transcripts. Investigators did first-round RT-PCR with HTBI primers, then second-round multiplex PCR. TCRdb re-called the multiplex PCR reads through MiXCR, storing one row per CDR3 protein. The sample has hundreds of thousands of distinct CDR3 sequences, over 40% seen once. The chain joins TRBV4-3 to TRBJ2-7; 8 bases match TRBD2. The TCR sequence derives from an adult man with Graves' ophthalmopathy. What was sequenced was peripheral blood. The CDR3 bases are TGCGCCAGCAGCTATAGCGGGAATTCCCACGAGCAGTACTTC. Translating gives CASSYSGNSHEQYF.